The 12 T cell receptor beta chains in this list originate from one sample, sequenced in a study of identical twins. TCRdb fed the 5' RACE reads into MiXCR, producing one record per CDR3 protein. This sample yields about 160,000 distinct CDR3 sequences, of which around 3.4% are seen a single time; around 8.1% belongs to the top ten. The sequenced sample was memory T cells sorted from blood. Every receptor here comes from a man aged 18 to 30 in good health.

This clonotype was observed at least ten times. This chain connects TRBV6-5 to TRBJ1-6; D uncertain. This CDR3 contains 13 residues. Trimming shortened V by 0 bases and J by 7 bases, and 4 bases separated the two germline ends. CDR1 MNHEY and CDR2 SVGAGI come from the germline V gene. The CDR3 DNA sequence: TGTGCCAGCAGTTACTCGATGAATTCACCCCTCCACTTT. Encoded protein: CASSYSMNSPLHF.

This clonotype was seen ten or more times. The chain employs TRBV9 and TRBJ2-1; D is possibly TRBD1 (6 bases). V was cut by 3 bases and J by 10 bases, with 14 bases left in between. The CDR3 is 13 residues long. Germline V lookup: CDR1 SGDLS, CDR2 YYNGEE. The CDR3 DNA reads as TGTGCCAGCAGCGAGCACGTGAGGGGGGAGCAGTTCTTC. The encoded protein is CASSEHVRGEQFF.

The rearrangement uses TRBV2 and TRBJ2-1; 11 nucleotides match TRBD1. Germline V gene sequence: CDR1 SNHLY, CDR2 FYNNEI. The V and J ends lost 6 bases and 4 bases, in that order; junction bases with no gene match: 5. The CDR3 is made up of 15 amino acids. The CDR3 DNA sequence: TGTGCCAGCAGATGGGACAGGGGGGGTTACAATGAGCAGTTCTTC. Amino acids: CASRWDRGGYNEQFF.

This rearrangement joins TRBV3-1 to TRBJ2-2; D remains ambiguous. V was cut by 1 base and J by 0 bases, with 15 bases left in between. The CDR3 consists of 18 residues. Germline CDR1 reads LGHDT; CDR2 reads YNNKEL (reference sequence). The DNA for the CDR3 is TGTGCCAGCAGCCAAGTTTCGTGGCTCCGGCCGAACACCGGGGAGCTGTTTTTT. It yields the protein CASSQVSWLRPNTGELFF. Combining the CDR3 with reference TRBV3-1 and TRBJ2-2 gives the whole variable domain DTAVSQTPKYLVTQMGNDKSIKCEQNLGHDTMYWYKQDSKKFLKIMFSYNNKELIINETVPNRFSPKSPDKAHLNLHINSLELGDSAVYFCASSQVSWLRPNTGELFFGEGSRLTVL.

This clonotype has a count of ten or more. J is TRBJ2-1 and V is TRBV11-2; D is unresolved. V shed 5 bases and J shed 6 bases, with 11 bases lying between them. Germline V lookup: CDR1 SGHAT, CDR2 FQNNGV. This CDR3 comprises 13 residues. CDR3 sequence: CASSPLKTNEQFF. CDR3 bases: TGTGCCAGCAGCCCGCTAAAAACCAATGAGCAGTTCTTC.

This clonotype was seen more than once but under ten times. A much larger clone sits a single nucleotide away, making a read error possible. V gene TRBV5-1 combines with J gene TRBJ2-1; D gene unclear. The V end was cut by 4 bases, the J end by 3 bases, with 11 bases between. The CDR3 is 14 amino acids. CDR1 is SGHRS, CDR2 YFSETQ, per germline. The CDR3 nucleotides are TGCGCCAGCAGCCGCGCTGAGGTCTACAATGAGCAGTTCTTC. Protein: CASSRAEVYNEQFF.

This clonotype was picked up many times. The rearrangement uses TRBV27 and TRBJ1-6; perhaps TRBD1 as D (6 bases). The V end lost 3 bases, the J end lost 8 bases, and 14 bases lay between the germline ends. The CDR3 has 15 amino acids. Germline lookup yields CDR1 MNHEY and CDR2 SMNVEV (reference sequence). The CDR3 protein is CASSLSGGRHSPLHF. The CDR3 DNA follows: TGTGCCAGCAGTTTGAGCGGGGGCCGTCATTCACCCCTCCACTTT.

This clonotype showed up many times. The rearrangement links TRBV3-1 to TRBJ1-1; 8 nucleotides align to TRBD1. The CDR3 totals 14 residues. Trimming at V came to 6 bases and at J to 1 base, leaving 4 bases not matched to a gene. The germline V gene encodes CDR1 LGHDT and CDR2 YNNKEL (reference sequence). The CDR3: CASRLGQANTEAFF. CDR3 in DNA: TGTGCCAGCAGACTGGGACAGGCGAACACTGAAGCTTTCTTT.

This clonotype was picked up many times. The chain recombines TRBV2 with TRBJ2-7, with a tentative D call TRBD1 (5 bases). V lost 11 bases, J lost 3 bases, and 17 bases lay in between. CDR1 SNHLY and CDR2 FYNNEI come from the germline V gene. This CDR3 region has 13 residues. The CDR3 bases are TGTGCCCAACTCAGGGAAATGGGCTACGAGCAGTACGTC. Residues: CAQLREMGYEQYV.

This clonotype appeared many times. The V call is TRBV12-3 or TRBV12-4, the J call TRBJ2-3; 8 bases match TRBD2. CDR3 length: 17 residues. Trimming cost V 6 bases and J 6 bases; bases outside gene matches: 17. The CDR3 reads CASSKIIAGHFGDTQYF. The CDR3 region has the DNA TGTGCCAGCAGCAAAATAATAGCGGGGCATTTTGGGGATACGCAGTATTTT.

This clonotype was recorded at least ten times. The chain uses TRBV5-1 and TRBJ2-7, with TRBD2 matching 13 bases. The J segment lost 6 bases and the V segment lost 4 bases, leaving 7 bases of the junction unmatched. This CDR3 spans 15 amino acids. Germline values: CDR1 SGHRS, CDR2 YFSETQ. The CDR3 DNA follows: TGCGCCAGCAGCCCCCGGACTAGCGGGAGTATCGAGCAGTACTTC. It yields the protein CASSPRTSGSIEQYF. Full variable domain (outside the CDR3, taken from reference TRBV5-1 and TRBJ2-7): KAGVTQTPRYLIKTRGQQVTLSCSPISGHRSVSWYQQTPGQGLQFLFEYFSETQRNKGNFPGRFSGRQFSNSRSEMNVSTLELGDSALYLCASSPRTSGSIEQYFGPGTRLTVT.

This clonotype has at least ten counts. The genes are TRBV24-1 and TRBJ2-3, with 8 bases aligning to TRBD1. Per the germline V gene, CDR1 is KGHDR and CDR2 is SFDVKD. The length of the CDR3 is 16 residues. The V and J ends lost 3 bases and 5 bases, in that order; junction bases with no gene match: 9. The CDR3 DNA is TGTGCCACCAGTGATCTAGGACAGGGAACTCAAGATACGCAGTATTTT. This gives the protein CATSDLGQGTQDTQYF.